This T cell receptor beta chain was profiled in a study of tumor-infiltrating lymphocytes in primary liver carcinoma. Reverse transcription of roughly 0.5 ug total RNA with a constant-region primer produced TCR beta cDNA. Construction of TCR beta libraries relied on three successive nested multiplex PCR rounds employing slightly modified ARM-PCR. It was with TRBV1-TRBV30 forward primers and a C-beta reverse primer that the first two PCR rounds were run, at around 10 cycles each. Using its own MiXCR run on the multiplex PCR reads, TCRdb lists one record per CDR3 protein. The sample records a few hundred thousand distinct CDR3 sequences, nearly 60% being singletons. Concerning this clonotype: Being one base from a much bigger clone, this may be a read error.

Unsorted whole blood served as the source of blood RNA, and germline DNA was extracted as well. The CDR3 contains 12 residues. Germline V lookup: CDR1 MNHEY, CDR2 SVGEGT. This receptor was taken from a woman between 25 and 40 years old with primary liver carcinoma and hepatitis B virus infection. Sequencing used peripheral blood. The V call is TRBV6-2 or TRBV6-3, the J call TRBJ2-7; 7 bases map to TRBD2. Written as DNA, the CDR3 is TGTGCCAGCACTAGCGGCTCCTACAAGCAGTACTTC. It translates to CASTSGSYKQYF.